The 28 T cell receptor beta chains reported below all come from one sample, sequenced in a study of blood T cell repertoires in COVID-19. Sequenced by immunoSEQ multiplex PCR; TCRdb stores in-frame clones only, minus some. The sample lists about 76,000 clones; over 75% were seen once. Sequenced material: peripheral blood. The receptors come from an elderly woman with active or convalescent COVID-19.

This sequence joins TRBV19 and TRBJ1-5, with 9 nucleotides matching TRBD1. Germline V lookup: CDR1 LNHDA, CDR2 SQIVND (reference sequence). This CDR3 spans 14 amino acids. The junction had 6 bases not matched to a gene; V was cut back by 4 bases and J by 8 bases. CDR3 DNA: TGTGCCAGTAGTAAGGGACAGGGCCTGGAGCCCCAGCATTTT. Amino acids: CASSKGQGLEPQHF.

The chain has TRBV7-2 and TRBJ1-4; D not certain. The CDR3 contains 15 residues. Germline lookup yields CDR1 SGHTA and CDR2 FQGNSA. V was cut by 7 bases and J by 0 bases, with 12 bases left in between. Here the CDR3 DNA reads TGTGCCAGCACCCCCTCGAGGGCAACTAATGAAAAACTGTTTTTT. This codes for CASTPSRATNEKLFF. Combining the CDR3 with reference TRBV7-2 and TRBJ1-4 gives the whole variable domain GAGVSQSPSNKVTEKGKDVELRCDPISGHTALYWYRQSLGQGLEFLIYFQGNSAPDKSGLPSDRFSAERTGGSVSTLTIQRTQQEDSAVYLCASTPSRATNEKLFFGSGTQLSVL.

The chain uses TRBV10-3 and TRBJ2-3; 9 bases align to TRBD2. The CDR3 sequence is 15 residues long. The germline gives CDR1 ENHRY, CDR2 SYGVKD. After removal of 0 bases from V and 4 bases from J, the junction contained 2 bases not matched to a gene. The chain's CDR3 is CAISESRGGPDTQYF. The DNA for the CDR3 is TGTGCCATCAGTGAGTCGCGGGGGGGCCCAGATACGCAGTATTTT.

The J gene is TRBJ2-5, the V gene TRBV7-6, with D possibly matching TRBD1 (7 bases). The germline gives CDR1 SGHVS, CDR2 FNYEAQ. Trimming took 1 base from V and 4 from J, leaving 16 bases between them. This CDR3 has 16 amino acids. The CDR3 reads CASSLVWRGRSETQYF. The CDR3 DNA sequence: TGTGCCAGCAGCTTAGTTTGGAGGGGGCGGTCAGAGACCCAGTACTTC. The full variable domain, with the rest looked up from reference TRBV7-6 and TRBJ2-5, is GAGVSQSPRYKVTKRGQDVALRCDPISGHVSLYWYRQALGQGPEFLTYFNYEAQQDKSGLPNDRFSAERPEGSISTLTIQRTEQRDSAMYRCASSLVWRGRSETQYFGPGTRLLVL.

The chain combines TRBV6-5 with TRBJ1-4; 8 bases agree with TRBD1. The CDR3 contains 15 residues. Trimming cost V 7 bases and J 10 bases; bases outside gene matches: 14. The germline V gene has CDR1 MNHEY and CDR2 SVGAGI. The CDR3 loop reads CASTFGQGAPGKLFF. CDR3 sequence (DNA): TGTGCCAGCACCTTTGGGCAGGGGGCGCCAGGAAAACTGTTTTTT.

This chain links TRBV29-1 with TRBJ2-4; TRBD2 aligns across 10 bases. The germline V gene encodes CDR1 SQVTM and CDR2 ANQGSEA. V was clipped by 5 bases and J by 8 bases; unmatched bases: 6. This CDR3 spans 13 amino acids. This chain's CDR3 is CSVRTSGEDIQYF. The DNA of the CDR3 is TGCAGCGTTCGAACTAGCGGGGAGGACATTCAGTACTTC. The whole variable domain, remainder taken from reference TRBV29-1 and TRBJ2-4, is SAVISQKPSRDICQRGTSLTIQCQVDSQVTMMFWYRQQPGQSLTLIATANQGSEATYESGFVIDKFPISRPNLTFSTLTVSNMSPEDSSIYLCSVRTSGEDIQYFGAGTRLSVL.

Only one count was recorded for this clone. The rearrangement links TRBV5-8 to TRBJ2-7; D gene uncertain. V lost 0 bases and J lost 1, with 11 bases in between. Germline assignment: CDR1 SGHTS and CDR2 YDEGEE. This CDR3 is 15 amino acids long. CDR3: CASSLGYSNSYEQYF. For the CDR3, the DNA is TGTGCCAGCAGCTTGGGTTACAGTAATTCCTACGAGCAGTACTTC.

V is TRBV5-1 and J is TRBJ1-1; TRBD1 agrees at 10 bases. Germline trimming cut 4 bases from V and 0 bases from J; bases unmatched to any gene: 6. Germline V lookup: CDR1 SGHRS, CDR2 YFSETQ. The CDR3 sequence is 16 residues long. This chain's CDR3 is CASSPGQGNMNTEAFF. The CDR3, as DNA: TGCGCCAGCAGCCCGGGACAGGGGAATATGAACACTGAAGCTTTCTTT.

The V gene is TRBV28, the J gene TRBJ1-4; no firm D call. Looked up from germline, CDR1 is MDHEN and CDR2 is SYDVKM. This CDR3 region has 12 residues. Trimming stripped 4 bases from V and 4 bases from J, with 4 bases between. CDR3 coding DNA: TGTGCCAGCAGTTCGGTTAATGAAAAACTGTTTTTT. Amino acid sequence: CASSSVNEKLFF.

The J gene is TRBJ2-3, the V gene TRBV6-5, with TRBD1 matching over 8 bases. The germline gives CDR1 MNHEY, CDR2 SVGAGI. V dropped 7 bases and J dropped 4; count of bases not matched to a gene: 7. CDR3 length: 14 amino acids. The CDR3 coding sequence is TGTGCCAGCACCTCCAGGGGGCGGGCAGATACGCAGTATTTT. Amino acid sequence: CASTSRGRADTQYF.

The chain links TRBV3-1 (or the pseudogene TRBV3-2) to TRBJ1-2, with D hard to call. The CDR3 covers 13 residues. In germline, CDR1 is LGHDT, CDR2 YNNKEL (reference sequence). V dropped 3 bases and J dropped 4 bases, with 9 bases sitting between them. For the CDR3, the DNA is TGTGCCAGCAGCCAGAACTCAGGCTATGGCTACACCTTC. This gives the protein CASSQNSGYGYTF.

There are a few counts of this clone. The V and J genes are TRBV10-2 and TRBJ1-2; 7 nucleotides agree with TRBD1. J gave up 3 bases and V 7 bases, and 8 bases lay outside the gene matches. Germline CDR1 and CDR2: WSHSY and SAAADI. The CDR3 has 14 amino acids. The CDR3 region has the DNA TGCGCCAGCACCCCGACAGGGACACACTATGGCTACACCTTC. This sequence encodes CASTPTGTHYGYTF.

The rearrangement uses TRBV19 and TRBJ2-1; 8 bases are a match to TRBD1. Trimming removed 6 bases from V and 1 base from J; junction bases left unmatched: 14. CDR3 length: 18 residues. CDR1 and CDR2 from the germline V gene are LNHDA and SQIVND (reference sequence). The CDR3 loop is CASSNPGTGTISYNEQFF. The CDR3 DNA is TGTGCCAGTAGCAATCCCGGGACAGGTACGATATCCTACAATGAGCAGTTCTTC.

This sequence joins TRBV7-2 and TRBJ1-5, with 7 bases lining up with TRBD1. Germline trimming cut 4 bases from V and 4 bases from J; bases unmatched to any gene: 4. This CDR3 is 14 amino acids long. Germline V gives CDR1 SGHTA, CDR2 FQGNSA. The CDR3 spells CASSYRDRNQPQHF. CDR3 nucleotide sequence: TGTGCCAGCAGCTACAGGGACAGAAATCAGCCCCAGCATTTT.

The chain has TRBV3-1 (or the pseudogene TRBV3-2) and TRBJ2-5, with D maybe TRBD2 (5 bases). The CDR3 totals 14 residues. Germline CDR1 LGHDT, CDR2 YNNKEL (reference sequence). V dropped 0 bases and J dropped 4 bases, with 9 bases sitting between them. In DNA, the CDR3 is TGTGCCAGCAGCCAAGATGTCCGGGGAGAGACCCAGTACTTC. Amino acids: CASSQDVRGETQYF.

The chain carries TRBV19 and TRBJ1-4; no firm D call. V lost 1 base, J lost 8 bases, and 8 bases lay in between. CDR3 length: 13 residues. The germline V gene encodes CDR1 LNHDA and CDR2 SQIVND (reference sequence). CDR3 protein: CASSIGEPEKLFF. The CDR3 nucleotides read TGTGCCAGTAGTATAGGGGAGCCCGAAAAACTGTTTTTT.

The J gene is TRBJ2-5, the V gene TRBV9; 7 nucleotides align to TRBD1. The V gene's germline CDR1 is SGDLS and CDR2 YYNGEE. With 0 bases clipped from V and 8 bases from J, the junction kept 4 bases outside the gene matches. This CDR3 has 13 residues. The DNA of the CDR3 is TGTGCCAGCAGCGTAGCCCGACAGGGAACCCAGTACTTC. It encodes CASSVARQGTQYF.

This rearrangement joins TRBV7-9 to TRBJ2-5; no clear D gene. The V end was cut by 5 bases, the J end by 0 bases, with 4 bases between. This CDR3 region has 12 residues. Germline lookup yields CDR1 SEHNR and CDR2 FQNEAQ (reference sequence). The CDR3 sequence: CASSQYQETQYF. Here the CDR3 DNA reads TGTGCCAGCAGCCAGTACCAAGAGACCCAGTACTTC.

V usage is TRBV7-2 and J usage is TRBJ2-3; tentative D call: TRBD2 (6 bases). The germline gives CDR1 SGHTA, CDR2 FQGNSA. V was pared by 10 bases and J by 1 base, with 15 bases between. This CDR3 has 14 residues. The CDR3 sequence: CAITRGRGTDTQYF. The CDR3 DNA reads TGTGCCATCACCCGGGGGAGAGGCACAGATACGCAGTATTTT.

The chain links TRBV4-3 to TRBJ1-6; D unclear. The germline V gene encodes CDR1 LGHNA and CDR2 YSLEER. The CDR3 has 15 amino acids. Trimming took off 1 base at V and 4 bases at J, with 8 bases between the two ends. The CDR3 spells CASSQGEGYNSPLHF. The CDR3 DNA reads TGCGCCAGCAGCCAAGGAGAGGGTTATAATTCACCCCTCCACTTT.

The chain combines TRBV29-1 with TRBJ2-3; a possible D gene is TRBD2 (5 bases). The length of the CDR3 is 14 residues. The germline V gene encodes CDR1 SQVTM and CDR2 ANQGSEA. V gave up 4 bases and J gave up 0 bases, with 11 bases separating them. The CDR3 DNA is TGCAGCGTTGGCCAGACTACTAGCACAGATACGCAGTATTTT. Translating gives CSVGQTTSTDTQYF.

V is TRBV2 and J is TRBJ2-7; D may be TRBD2 (5 bases). Deletions cut 5 bases from V and 5 bases from J, with 16 bases between. The CDR3 has 14 residues. Germline V gene data show CDR1 as SNHLY and CDR2 as FYNNEI. The CDR3 DNA sequence: TGTGCCAGCAGTCCCGGACTGTTGTACCACGAGCAGTACTTC. Protein sequence: CASSPGLLYHEQYF.

The rearrangement joins TRBV19 to TRBJ2-3, with 8 bases identical to TRBD2. There are 16 residues in the CDR3. V trimming: 7 bases; J trimming: 2 bases; junction bases outside the gene matches: 11. In germline, CDR1 is LNHDA, CDR2 SQIVND (reference sequence). This chain's CDR3 is CASKSGGGPSTDTQYF. CDR3 nucleotide sequence: TGTGCCAGTAAAAGTGGCGGGGGGCCCTCCACAGATACGCAGTATTTT.

The chain carries TRBV6-6 and TRBJ1-2, with no clear D. V shed 6 bases and J shed 0 bases, with 14 bases lying between them. The CDR3 has 15 amino acids. Germline-derived CDR1 and CDR2 are MNHNY and SVGAGI (reference sequence). CDR3 coding DNA: TGTGCCAGCAGAGACGGAGGCGCCTCTAACTATGGCTACACCTTC. Protein product: CASRDGGASNYGYTF.

CDR3 protein: CASNVGQGEGNEQFF. As DNA, the CDR3 is TGTGCCAGCAACGTGGGACAGGGGGAGGGCAATGAGCAGTTCTTC. The chain carries TRBV6-5 and TRBJ2-1, with 11 bases that match TRBD1. CDR3 length equals 15 residues. Germline assignment: CDR1 MNHEY and CDR2 SVGAGI. V dropped 7 bases and J dropped 6; count of bases not matched to a gene: 8.

The rearrangement links TRBV5-4 to TRBJ2-7; 11 nucleotides agree with TRBD2. The J segment lost 4 bases and the V segment lost 0 bases, leaving 9 bases of the junction unmatched. CDR3 length: 17 residues. CDR1 is SGHNT and CDR2 is YYREEE in the germline V gene (reference sequence). CDR3 in DNA: TGTGCCAGCAGCTTGGGCGGGTCTAGCGGGGGGAAGTACGAGCAGTACTTC. This gives the protein CASSLGGSSGGKYEQYF.

The rearrangement links TRBV7-2 to TRBJ1-2; TRBD1 agrees at 7 bases. Germline loops: CDR1 SGHTA, CDR2 FQGNSA. This CDR3 contains 14 residues. V lost 5 bases and J lost 8; bases outside the gene matches: 11. The CDR3 spells CASSGRTGGQGYTF. The CDR3, as DNA: TGTGCCAGCAGCGGGCGGACAGGAGGCCAAGGCTACACCTTC.

The chain is built from TRBV7-3 and TRBJ1-1; D unclear. The V and J ends lost 2 bases and 3 bases respectively, with 10 bases between them. CDR1 is SGHTA and CDR2 is FQGTGA in the germline V gene. The CDR3 contains 14 residues. The CDR3: CASSLLGWDTEAFF. For the CDR3, the DNA is TGTGCCAGCAGCTTATTGGGCTGGGACACTGAAGCTTTCTTT.